The sequence of this T cell receptor beta chain was determined in a study of T cells in Graves' hyperthyroidism and ophthalmopathy. From RNA transcripts, TCR beta CDR3 regions were amplified. The study used the HTBI primer set for a first-round RT-PCR of the TCR CDR3. TCRdb re-derived calls from the multiplex PCR reads in MiXCR, one entry per CDR3 protein. The table lists more than 650,000 distinct CDR3 sequences, 13% to 15% of them singletons. The CDR3 runs to 13 residues. Germline assignment: CDR1 MNHEY and CDR2 SVGEGT. Only a few counts were recorded for this clonotype. Antigen specificity is unknown. Given a much more abundant clone one base away, this may be a read error. Overall study results and limits: Progression to ophthalmopathy was predicted a median of roughly 6.6 months early. Most thyroid clonotypes expanded above 0.001 appeared in blood too.

Stable hyperthyroidism: no ophthalmopathy progression over 18 months of follow-up. The PBMCs studied were ones that came from 9 to 10 ml fresh peripheral blood. The receptor's source is a young woman with Graves' hyperthyroidism. The chain carries TRBV6-2 or TRBV6-3 and TRBJ1-2, with D perhaps TRBD1 (5 bases). Sequencing was carried out using blood. CDR3 sequence: CASSPGPDYSYTF. The CDR3 DNA follows: TGTGCCAGCAGTCCAGGGCCTGACTATAGCTACACCTTC.